The 31 T cell receptor beta chains listed next were all sequenced from one sample in a study of T cell changes during pregnancy in multiple sclerosis. This table comes from immunoSEQ multiplex PCR, and its TCRdb copy is limited to in-frame clones, with some not included. The sample contains tens of thousands of clones, 85% to 95% of which appear only once. The sequencing here drew on peripheral blood, taken in the second trimester of pregnancy. Receptors were obtained from a female donor in good health, enrolled as a control in a pregnancy study.

The chain is built from TRBV18 and TRBJ2-1; 7 nucleotides agree with TRBD2. This CDR3 has 14 amino acids. Germline V gives CDR1 KGHSH, CDR2 LQKENI. V gave up 3 bases and J gave up 10 bases; unmatched junction bases: 9. The DNA of the CDR3 is TGTGCCAGCTCACCTGGGGGGGGAAATTCGGAGCAGTTCTTC. This codes for CASSPGGGNSEQFF.

The chain employs TRBV28 and TRBJ1-2, with 8 nucleotides matching TRBD1. This CDR3 comprises 12 residues. The germline V gene has CDR1 MDHEN and CDR2 SYDVKM. J gave up 8 bases and V 6 bases, and 5 bases lay outside the gene matches. The CDR3 region has the DNA TGTGCCAGCAGCGCGACAGGGGACGGCTACACCTTC. Its protein is CASSATGDGYTF.

The count of this clone is one. CDR3 region: CASRAAGNTEAFF. The CDR3 nucleotides read TGCGCCAGCAGGGCCGCGGGGAACACTGAAGCTTTCTTT. V and J are TRBV5-1 and TRBJ1-1; no definite D call. The CDR3 consists of 13 residues. CDR1 SGHRS and CDR2 YFSETQ come from the germline V gene. V dropped 5 bases and J dropped 1 base, with 9 bases sitting between them.

The chain joins TRBV5-1 to TRBJ2-1; D might be TRBD1 (5 bases). Trimming removed 0 bases from V and 6 bases from J, with 10 bases in between. This CDR3 comprises 14 residues. Germline V gene data show CDR1 as SGHRS and CDR2 as YFSETQ. CDR3 coding DNA: TGCGCCAGCAGCTTGGGGTCAAGGGGCAATGAGCAGTTCTTC. Amino acid sequence: CASSLGSRGNEQFF. The variable domain in full, completed from reference TRBV5-1 and TRBJ2-1, reads KAGVTQTPRYLIKTRGQQVTLSCSPISGHRSVSWYQQTPGQGLQFLFEYFSETQRNKGNFPGRFSGRQFSNSRSEMNVSTLELGDSALYLCASSLGSRGNEQFFGPGTRLTVL.

Only a few counts were recorded for this clone. This chain uses TRBV15 with TRBJ1-3, with D possibly matching TRBD1 (6 bases). In germline, CDR1 is LNHNV, CDR2 YYDKDF (reference sequence). V lost 3 bases to trimming and J lost 2 bases, with 11 bases between them. The CDR3 runs 15 residues. The CDR3 DNA follows: TGTGCCACCAGCAGTGACTGGGGGCCTGGAAACACCATATATTTT. Protein product: CATSSDWGPGNTIYF.

This sequence joins TRBV7-2 and TRBJ2-1; D might be TRBD1 (5 bases). With 6 bases removed from V and 7 bases from J, the gap between germline ends came to 10 bases. The CDR3 is made up of 12 amino acids. Germline CDR1 is SGHTA and CDR2 is FQGNSA. The CDR3 DNA sequence: TGTGCCAGCAGGCCCAGGGTTAATGAGCAGTTCTTC. Encoded protein: CASRPRVNEQFF.

The chain recombines TRBV28 with TRBJ1-4, with D tentatively TRBD1 (6 bases). The CDR3 is made up of 15 amino acids. Germline CDR1 reads MDHEN; CDR2 reads SYDVKM. Deletions cut 7 bases from V and 5 bases from J, with 17 bases between. The CDR3 sequence is CASIRSPTGNEKLFF. In nucleotides, the CDR3 is TGTGCCAGCATCCGATCCCCTACAGGGAATGAAAAACTGTTTTTT.

The V and J genes are TRBV4-1 and TRBJ2-3; D is possibly TRBD2 (5 bases). Between the trimmed V and J ends, which lost 1 base and 9 bases, there was a span of 20 bases. There are 16 residues in the CDR3. The germline V gene has CDR1 MGHRA and CDR2 YSYEKL. CDR3: CASSQAPQGLSPTQYF. Here the CDR3 DNA reads TGCGCCAGCAGCCAAGCTCCACAAGGACTTTCCCCCACGCAGTATTTT.

J is TRBJ1-1 and V is TRBV7-3, with a tentative D call TRBD1 (5 bases). Germline CDR1 is SGHTA and CDR2 is FQGTGA. The V gene lost 3 bases and the J gene lost 4 bases, with 9 bases spanning the gap. This CDR3 has 13 amino acids. CDR3 sequence reads: CASSLTRGTEAFF. The CDR3 DNA is TGTGCCAGCAGCTTGACTAGGGGCACTGAAGCTTTCTTT.

This rearrangement joins TRBV4-3 to TRBJ2-7; the D gene is possibly TRBD1 (6 bases). V lost 4 bases, J lost 2 bases, and 15 bases lay in between. Germline V gives CDR1 LGHNA, CDR2 YSLEER. The CDR3 extends over 15 amino acids. The CDR3, as DNA: TGCGCCAGCAGCCCCTCCCAAGGGGGAGCCTACGAGCAGTACTTC. This codes for CASSPSQGGAYEQYF.

V gene TRBV12-5 combines with J gene TRBJ1-1; 7 nucleotides agree with TRBD1. The V and J ends lost 1 base and 11 bases, in that order; junction bases with no gene match: 4. The germline V gene encodes CDR1 LGHNT and CDR2 FRNRAP. The length of the CDR3 is 12 residues. The CDR3 protein is CASGLGDRVAFF. The CDR3, as DNA: TGTGCTAGTGGTTTGGGTGACAGGGTCGCTTTCTTT. Full variable domain (rest looked up from reference TRBV12-5 and TRBJ1-1): DARVTQTPRHKVTEMGQEVTMRCQPILGHNTVFWYRQTMMQGLELLAYFRNRAPLDDSGMPKDRFSAEMPDATLATLKIQPSEPRDSAVYFCASGLGDRVAFFGQGTRLTVV.

J is TRBJ2-3 and V is TRBV5-4, with TRBD2 as a possible D gene (7 bases). The V end was cut by 5 bases, the J end by 5 bases, with 15 bases between. In germline, CDR1 is SGHNT, CDR2 YYREEE (reference sequence). CDR3 size: 14 residues. CDR3 loop: CASSHRGAGDTQYF. The CDR3 DNA is TGTGCCAGCAGTCACCGGGGGGCCGGAGATACGCAGTATTTT.

J is TRBJ1-1 and V is TRBV6-6; tentative D call: TRBD1 (5 bases). Germline V lookup: CDR1 MNHNY, CDR2 SVGAGI (reference sequence). The CDR3 is made up of 13 amino acids. V lost 10 bases to trimming and J lost 2 bases, with 14 bases between them. CDR3 nucleotides: TGTGCCACGAAGACAGTTTTAAACACTGAAGCTTTCTTT. Its translation is CATKTVLNTEAFF.

The V gene is TRBV13, the J gene TRBJ1-1; 8 bases match TRBD1. The germline gives CDR1 PRHDT, CDR2 FYEKMQ (reference sequence). This CDR3 is built from 13 residues. With 6 bases clipped from V and 1 base from J, the junction kept 1 base outside the gene matches. The CDR3 protein is CASSGQGNTEAFF. CDR3 nucleotide sequence: TGTGCCAGCAGTGGACAGGGGAACACTGAAGCTTTCTTT.

J is TRBJ2-5 and V is TRBV10-3; 8 nucleotides agree with TRBD2. CDR1 is ENHRY and CDR2 is SYGVKD in the germline V gene. V was clipped by 10 bases and J by 1 base; unmatched bases: 23. This CDR3 comprises 19 residues. The CDR3 loop reads CATTPRGGGPKPTQETQYF. The CDR3 bases are TGTGCCACAACCCCTAGGGGCGGGGGGCCCAAACCGACCCAAGAGACCCAGTACTTC.

V and J are TRBV27 and TRBJ1-5, with D perhaps TRBD1 (5 bases). Deletions cut 4 bases from V and 5 bases from J, with 18 bases between. Germline CDR1 MNHEY, CDR2 SMNVEV (reference sequence). The CDR3 sequence is 16 residues long. CDR3: CASSSLFGQGDQPQHF. The CDR3 region has the DNA TGTGCCAGCAGTTCTCTTTTCGGGCAGGGCGATCAGCCCCAGCATTTT.

This chain connects TRBV10-3 to TRBJ2-5, with 7 bases fitting TRBD2. Losses at the gene ends were 8 bases for V and 2 bases for J; bases not matched to a gene: 8. CDR1 and CDR2 (germline): ENHRY, SYGVKD. This CDR3 is built from 14 residues. CDR3 sequence: CAISGRAGQETQYF. CDR3 nucleotide sequence: TGTGCCATCTCGGGGAGGGCAGGGCAAGAGACCCAGTACTTC.

The sample holds a few counts of this clone. The chain links TRBV10-3 to TRBJ1-5; 7 bases align to TRBD1. Looked up from germline, CDR1 is ENHRY and CDR2 is SYGVKD. The length of the CDR3 is 14 residues. J lost 0 bases, V lost 10 bases, and 6 bases had no gene match. The CDR3, as DNA: TGTGCCACTAGTCCAGGGGGTAGCAATCAGCCCCAGCATTTT. It translates to CATSPGGSNQPQHF.

The rearrangement joins TRBV4-3 to TRBJ1-1; 9 nucleotides agree with TRBD1. Trimming cost V 0 bases and J 5 bases; bases outside gene matches: 10. The CDR3 sequence is 17 residues long. The V gene's germline CDR1 is LGHNA and CDR2 YSLEER. CDR3 region: CASSQDWVTGGSTEAFF. The CDR3 nucleotides read TGCGCCAGCAGCCAAGACTGGGTCACAGGGGGCTCAACTGAAGCTTTCTTT.

The J gene is TRBJ1-2, the V gene TRBV5-5; D unclear. Per the germline V gene, CDR1 is SGHKS and CDR2 is YYEKEE (reference sequence). Trimming cost V 0 bases and J 3 bases, with 12 bases left between them. This CDR3 spans 15 amino acids. The CDR3 spells CASSLGGSGDYGYTF. CDR3 DNA: TGTGCCAGCAGCTTGGGGGGTTCGGGAGACTATGGCTACACCTTC.

J is TRBJ1-5 and V is TRBV4-2; D not resolved. V dropped 0 bases and J dropped 3 bases, with 9 bases sitting between them. CDR3 size: 15 residues. Per the germline V gene, CDR1 is LGHNA and CDR2 is YNFKEQ. CDR3 coding DNA: TGTGCCAGCAGCCAAGAGTACCGGGTCAATCAGCCCCAGCATTTT. Its translation: CASSQEYRVNQPQHF.

The CDR3 nucleotides are TGTGCCAGCTCAAGTAAGAGCGGGGGGCTCGAGCAGTACTTC. Its translation is CASSSKSGGLEQYF. The chain uses TRBV18 and TRBJ2-7, with 9 bases matching TRBD2. CDR3 length equals 14 residues. Germline assignment: CDR1 KGHSH and CDR2 LQKENI. With V trimmed by 5 bases and J by 6 bases, 8 bases remained unmatched. The full variable domain, with the rest looked up from reference TRBV18 and TRBJ2-7, is NAGVMQNPRHLVRRRGQEARLRCSPMKGHSHVYWYRQLPEEGLKFMVYLQKENIIDESGMPKERFSAEFPKEGPSILRIQQVVRGDSAAYFCASSSKSGGLEQYFGPGTRLTVT.

This chain links TRBV7-2 with TRBJ2-7; no clear D gene. The CDR3 is 13 residues long. Per the germline V gene, CDR1 is SGHTA and CDR2 is FQGNSA. Trimming took 3 bases from V and 2 from J, leaving 8 bases between them. CDR3 region: CASSLGRTYEQYF. CDR3 nucleotide sequence: TGTGCCAGCAGCTTGGGCAGAACCTACGAGCAGTACTTC.

The chain links TRBV28 to TRBJ1-2, with 12 bases that match TRBD1. This CDR3 comprises 15 residues. Germline values: CDR1 MDHEN, CDR2 SYDVKM. V shed 10 bases, J shed 4 bases, and the junction held 10 bases outside the gene matches. This chain's CDR3 is CATGTGGPGLYGYTF. The CDR3 coding sequence is TGTGCCACTGGGACAGGGGGCCCTGGGCTCTATGGCTACACCTTC.

V gene TRBV19 combines with J gene TRBJ1-1, with D tentatively TRBD1 (6 bases). The CDR3 spans 16 residues. V was trimmed by 1 base and J by 0 bases, leaving 12 bases between them. Germline CDR1 reads LNHDA; CDR2 reads SQIVND (reference sequence). The chain's CDR3 is CASSIGGRSVNTEAFF. In nucleotides, the CDR3 is TGTGCCAGTAGTATAGGGGGGCGGTCCGTGAACACTGAAGCTTTCTTT.

The rearrangement uses TRBV4-3 and TRBJ2-7; 8 bases map to TRBD1. Germline CDR1 LGHNA, CDR2 YSLEER. With 5 bases clipped from V and 5 bases from J, the junction kept 11 bases outside the gene matches. The CDR3 runs to 15 residues. The CDR3 protein is CASSRRTGKVDEQYF. In DNA, the CDR3 is TGCGCCAGCAGCAGGAGGACAGGGAAGGTGGACGAGCAGTACTTC.

V is TRBV10-3 and J is TRBJ1-5; 10 bases map to TRBD1. Germline CDR1 and CDR2: ENHRY and SYGVKD. V trimming: 4 bases; J trimming: 0 bases; junction bases outside the gene matches: 9. The CDR3 is made up of 18 amino acids. CDR3 DNA: TGTGCCATCAGTGTTGGGACAGGGGTGCCGAATAGCAATCAGCCCCAGCATTTT. Translated, it gives CAISVGTGVPNSNQPQHF.

The V call is TRBV6-5, the J call TRBJ1-4; no firm D call. The germline gives CDR1 MNHEY, CDR2 SVGAGI. The CDR3 runs to 15 residues. V was trimmed by 0 bases and J by 7 bases, leaving 12 bases between them. The CDR3 reads CASSYSGSRAEKLFF. In DNA, the CDR3 is TGTGCCAGCAGTTACTCGGGGAGCCGGGCTGAAAAACTGTTTTTT.

This rearrangement joins TRBV6-5 to TRBJ1-5; D perhaps matches TRBD1 (6 bases). V was clipped by 2 bases and J by 4 bases, with 6 bases between them. Germline assignment: CDR1 MNHEY and CDR2 SVGAGI. This CDR3 spans 13 amino acids. The CDR3 coding sequence is TGTGCCAGCAGTTACGGGACAAATCAGCCCCAGCATTTT. Translated: CASSYGTNQPQHF.

The chain combines TRBV7-2 with TRBJ1-1; 8 positions match TRBD1. The CDR3 runs to 14 residues. CDR1 is SGHTA and CDR2 is FQGNSA in the germline V gene. After removal of 5 bases from V and 7 bases from J, the junction contained 9 bases not matched to a gene. The CDR3 loop is CASSPRTGKDEAFF. The CDR3 nucleotides are TGTGCCAGCAGCCCCCGGACAGGGAAGGATGAAGCTTTCTTT.

V gene TRBV27 combines with J gene TRBJ2-1, with TRBD2 matching over 9 bases. This CDR3 has 16 residues. The V and J ends lost 0 bases and 6 bases, in that order; junction bases with no gene match: 6. In germline, CDR1 is MNHEY, CDR2 SMNVEV (reference sequence). CDR3 sequence (DNA): TGTGCCAGCAGTTTATCCGGACTAGCGAGGGGCAATGAGCAGTTCTTC. Residues: CASSLSGLARGNEQFF.